This is a list of T cell receptor beta chains from one sample in a study of cytomegalovirus exposure and HLA in healthy donors. TCRdb's table, derived via immunoSEQ multiplex PCR, lists solely in-frame clones and lacks some. The table lists approximately 130,000 clones, over 65% of them singletons. The source material was PBMCs. The origin of the receptors is a female donor in good health and CMV-seropositive. The CDR3 runs from the conserved cysteine through the conserved F or W. A D gene is named only where the DNA matches it firmly. Rows give clone size only sometimes, using once, few, many, or a class for an expanded clone.

clone_size,j_call,d_call,cdr3_length,v_call,cdr3_nt,cdr3_aa
-,TRBJ2-1,TRBD2,16,TRBV5-5,TGTGCCAGCAGTCTTAGCGGGGAAAGCTCCTACAATGAGCAGTTCTTC,CASSLSGESSYNEQFF
once,TRBJ2-1,-,15,TRBV5-1,TGCGCCAGCAGCTTGGTAGGACATAGTACCGATGAGCAGTTCTTC,CASSLVGHSTDEQFF
-,TRBJ2-5,-,14,TRBV5-1,TGCGCCAGCAGCGCCGGGTCCCTGGGAGAGACCCAGTACTTC,CASSAGSLGETQYF
-,TRBJ2-2,TRBD1,15,TRBV18,TGTGCCAGCTCACCAAGACAGGGGAACACCGGGGAGCTGTTTTTT,CASSPRQGNTGELFF
-,TRBJ2-3,TRBD2,15,TRBV30,TGTGCCTGGAGTGTAGCGGGGTCTAGCACAGATACGCAGTATTTT,CAWSVAGSSTDTQYF
-,TRBJ2-5,-,13,TRBV2,TGTGCCAGCTGTTGGACTGAAAAAGAGACCCAGTACTTC,CASCWTEKETQYF
-,TRBJ1-5,-,17,TRBV4-2,TGTGCCAGCAGCCAAGAGACTTCCAGCTATAGCAATCAGCCCCAGCATTTT,CASSQETSSYSNQPQHF
-,TRBJ1-3,-,13,TRBV29-1,TGCAGCGCATACGACAGATCTGGAAACACCATATATTTT,CSAYDRSGNTIYF
-,TRBJ1-2,-,10,TRBV29-1,TGCAGCGTTACAGGGAGTGGCTACACCTTC,CSVTGSGYTF
-,TRBJ2-3,-,15,TRBV27,TGTGCCAGCAGCTTAGGACACCCTAGCACAGATACGCAGTATTTT,CASSLGHPSTDTQYF
-,TRBJ1-2,-,16,TRBV28,TGTGCCAGCAGCTCCTCGGACAGAACTTCTAACTATGGCTACACCTTC,CASSSSDRTSNYGYTF
-,TRBJ1-5,-,12,TRBV30,TGTGCCTGGAGCCGGGGTCCCCAGCCCCAGCATTTT,CAWSRGPQPQHF
-,TRBJ1-4,-,15,TRBV7-9,TGTGCCAGCAGCTTATCTGGAGCAACTAATGAAAAACTGTTTTTT,CASSLSGATNEKLFF
-,TRBJ2-7,TRBD1,15,TRBV6-1,TGTGCCAGCAGTGAAGCGCAGGGGGTGAGCTACGAGCAGTACTTC,CASSEAQGVSYEQYF
-,TRBJ1-2,-,12,TRBV11-2,TGTGCCAGCAGCGAAGAGGGTTATGGCTACACCTTC,CASSEEGYGYTF
-,TRBJ2-3,-,16,TRBV5-6,TGTGCCAGCAGCTTCGCGTTAGGGGGGGGGCCAGATACGCAGTATTTT,CASSFALGGGPDTQYF
-,TRBJ2-3,TRBD1,13,TRBV29-1,TGCAGCGCCCCGGGACAGGGGACAGATACGCAGTATTTT,CSAPGQGTDTQYF
-,TRBJ2-6,TRBD1,16,TRBV5-5,TGTGCCAGCAGCTTGGGGACAGGGCGAGGGGCCAACGTCCTGACTTTC,CASSLGTGRGANVLTF
few,TRBJ2-3,-,13,TRBV2,TGTGCCTCGGGACTGAGGTCGGGCGGTACGCAGTATTTT,CASGLRSGGTQYF
-,TRBJ2-1,-,10,TRBV25-1,TGTGCCAGCAGTTTCGATGAGCAGTTCTTC,CASSFDEQFF
-,TRBJ1-4,TRBD1,15,TRBV28,TGTGCCAGCAGTTTGGTGGGACAGGGCGTTGAAAAACTGTTTTTT,CASSLVGQGVEKLFF
-,TRBJ2-7,TRBD2,13,TRBV7-2,TGTGCCAGCAGCTCAGGACTAGCCTACGAGCAGTACTTC,CASSSGLAYEQYF
-,TRBJ2-5,-,16,TRBV7-9,TGTGCCAGCAGCTTGGGTCGGGTCCCCCTCGGGGAGACCCAGTACTTC,CASSLGRVPLGETQYF
-,TRBJ1-4,TRBD1,15,TRBV27,TGTGCCAGCAGTAGGGACAGGGGGCTGTGGGAAAAACTGTTTTTT,CASSRDRGLWEKLFF
-,TRBJ1-3,-,15,TRBV6-5,TGTGCCAGCAGTTCGGAACAGAGCTCTGGAAACACCATATATTTT,CASSSEQSSGNTIYF
-,TRBJ2-2,-,13,TRBV30,TGTGCCTGTAAGACAGGGAACACCGGGGAGCTGTTTTTT,CACKTGNTGELFF
-,TRBJ2-7,TRBD2,15,TRBV6-6,TGTGCCAGCAGTTTAGAAGCGGGGGGTCGGGCGGAGCAGTACTTC,CASSLEAGGRAEQYF
-,TRBJ2-1,TRBD2,14,TRBV29-1,TGCAGCGGTACGACTAGCGGAAGCTACAATGAGCAGTTCTTC,CSGTTSGSYNEQFF
few,TRBJ2-3,-,15,TRBV5-1,TGCGCCAGCAGTTCCAGGCGGACTAGCACAGATACGCAGTATTTT,CASSSRRTSTDTQYF
-,TRBJ1-2,-,14,TRBV6-5,TGTGCCAGCAGTCGAGGGACAATAGGCTATGGCTACACCTTC,CASSRGTIGYGYTF
-,TRBJ2-5,-,13,TRBV5-1,TGCGCCAGCAGTACGATAGAGAAAGAGACCCAGTACTTC,CASSTIEKETQYF